Ten or more counts support the clone carrying this TCR beta chain. Its antigen remains unidentified. These data come from a study of T cell repertoires in cytomegalovirus infection. The overall study: Matching HLA type and CMV infection were both indicated by public TCR beta signatures. Study-level results: What dominated the ex vivo response were HLA-C-restricted CMV-specific TCR beta clonotypes. Carriage of CMV together with the relevant HLA was identifiable through cumulative public TCR beta family frequency.

MiXCR was run by TCRdb on the reads, yielding one entry per CDR3 protein. The sample lists hundreds of thousands of distinct CDR3 sequences; roughly 24% were seen once. The TCR originated in a human donor in good health (CMV status not recorded). Some clones in this sample may be carry-over from other donors' samples. The sequenced material came from CD8+ T cells from PBMCs.

In nucleotides, the CDR3 is TGTGCCAGCAGCCCACAGCCGTCCTACAATGAGCAGTTCTTC. Translation: CASSPQPSYNEQFF. V and J are TRBV7-6 and TRBJ2-1, with D unclear. Trimming took off 5 bases at V and 1 base at J, with 9 bases between the two ends. The germline CDR1 and CDR2 sequences are SGHVS and FNYEAQ. The CDR3 is 14 amino acids.